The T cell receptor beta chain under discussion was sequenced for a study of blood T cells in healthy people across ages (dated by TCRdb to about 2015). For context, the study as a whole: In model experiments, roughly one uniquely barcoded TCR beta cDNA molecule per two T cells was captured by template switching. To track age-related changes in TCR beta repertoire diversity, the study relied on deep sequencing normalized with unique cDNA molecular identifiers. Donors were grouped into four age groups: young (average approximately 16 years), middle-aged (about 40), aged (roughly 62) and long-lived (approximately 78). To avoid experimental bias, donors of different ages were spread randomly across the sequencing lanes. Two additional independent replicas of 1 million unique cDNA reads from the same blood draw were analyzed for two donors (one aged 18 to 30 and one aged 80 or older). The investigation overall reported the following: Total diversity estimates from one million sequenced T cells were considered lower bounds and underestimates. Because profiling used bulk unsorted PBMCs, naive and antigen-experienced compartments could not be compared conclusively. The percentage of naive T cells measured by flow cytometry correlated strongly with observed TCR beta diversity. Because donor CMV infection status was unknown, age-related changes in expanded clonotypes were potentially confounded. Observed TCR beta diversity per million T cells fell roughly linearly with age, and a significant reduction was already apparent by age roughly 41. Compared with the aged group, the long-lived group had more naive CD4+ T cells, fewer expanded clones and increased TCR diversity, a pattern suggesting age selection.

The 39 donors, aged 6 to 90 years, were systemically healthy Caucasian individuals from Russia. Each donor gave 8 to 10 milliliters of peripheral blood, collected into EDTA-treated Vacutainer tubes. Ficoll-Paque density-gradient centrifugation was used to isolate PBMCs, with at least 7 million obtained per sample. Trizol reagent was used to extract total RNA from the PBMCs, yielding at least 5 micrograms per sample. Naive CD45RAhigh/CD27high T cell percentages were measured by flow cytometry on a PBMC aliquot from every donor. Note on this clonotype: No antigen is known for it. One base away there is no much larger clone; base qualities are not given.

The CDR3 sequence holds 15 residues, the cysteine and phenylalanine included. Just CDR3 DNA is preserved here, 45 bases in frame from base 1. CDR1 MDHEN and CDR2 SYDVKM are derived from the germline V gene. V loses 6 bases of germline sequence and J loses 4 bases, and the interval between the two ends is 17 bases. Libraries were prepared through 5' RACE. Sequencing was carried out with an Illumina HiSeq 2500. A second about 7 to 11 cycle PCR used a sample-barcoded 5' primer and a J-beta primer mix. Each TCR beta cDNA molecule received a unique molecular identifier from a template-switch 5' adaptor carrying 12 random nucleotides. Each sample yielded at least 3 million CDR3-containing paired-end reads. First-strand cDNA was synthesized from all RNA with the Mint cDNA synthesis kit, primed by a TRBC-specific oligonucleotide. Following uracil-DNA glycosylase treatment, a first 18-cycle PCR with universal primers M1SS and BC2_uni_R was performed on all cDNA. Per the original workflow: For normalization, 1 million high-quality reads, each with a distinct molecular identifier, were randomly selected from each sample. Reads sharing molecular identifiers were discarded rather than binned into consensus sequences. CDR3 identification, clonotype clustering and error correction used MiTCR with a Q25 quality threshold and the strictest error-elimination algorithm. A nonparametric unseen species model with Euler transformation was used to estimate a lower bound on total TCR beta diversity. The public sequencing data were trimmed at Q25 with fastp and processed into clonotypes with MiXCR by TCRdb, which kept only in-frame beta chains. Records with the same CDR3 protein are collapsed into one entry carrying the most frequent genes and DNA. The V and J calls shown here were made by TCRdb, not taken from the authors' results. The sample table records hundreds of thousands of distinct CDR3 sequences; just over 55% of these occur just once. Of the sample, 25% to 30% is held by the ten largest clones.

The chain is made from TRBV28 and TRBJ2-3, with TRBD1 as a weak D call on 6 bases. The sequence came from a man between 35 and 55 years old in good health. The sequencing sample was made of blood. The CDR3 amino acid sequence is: CASSKETGAADTQYF. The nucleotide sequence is TGTGCCAGCAGCAAAGAGACAGGCGCCGCAGATACGCAGTATTTT.